What follows are 5 T cell receptor beta chains derived from one specimen sequenced in a study of T-cell memory formation after mild COVID-19 (dated by TCRdb to the early 2020s). Library creation used 5' RACE. The sequencer listed for this sample is Illumina NovaSeq 6000. TCRdb reprocessed the public reads (quality trimming at Q25 with fastp, clone calling with MiXCR) and kept in-frame beta chains. All rows with the same CDR3 protein become a single entry with the most common DNA and genes. The sample records 300,000 to 350,000 distinct CDR3 sequences, over 11% of which are singletons. The ten top clones hold around a fifth of the sample. The sequencing sample was made of PBMCs or a T cell subset sorted from them (not recorded which). These receptors were collected from a man aged 18 to 30 who had mild COVID-19 (a few samples of this study predate the infection). The sample titles of this study are shuffled in the database, so cell type and time point are left out; the donor was told from shared clones.

This clonotype has just a few counts. The chain carries TRBV18 and TRBJ2-5, with 8 bases lining up with TRBD1. The CDR3 has 13 amino acids. Germline lookup yields CDR1 KGHSH and CDR2 LQKENI. V was pared by 6 bases and J by 7 bases, with 7 bases of the junction left unmatched. CDR3 in DNA: TGTGCCAGCTCTACGACAGGGGACTGGACCCAGTACTTC. This codes for CASSTTGDWTQYF.

This clonotype showed up just a few times. The chain is built from TRBV7-2 and TRBJ2-1; D call uncertain. Per the germline V gene, CDR1 is SGHTA and CDR2 is FQGNSA. There are 14 residues in the CDR3. V was shortened by 6 bases and J by 12 bases, with 21 bases between the two germline ends. The CDR3 DNA sequence: TGTGCCAGCAGTCCCCAGGCGGCGGAGCTGGGGCAGTTCTTC. Amino acids: CASSPQAAELGQFF.

This clonotype was observed many times. The chain links TRBV7-2 to TRBJ2-3, with a possible D match to TRBD2 (5 bases). Germline V lookup: CDR1 SGHTA, CDR2 FQGNSA. There are 16 residues in the CDR3. The germline V and J ends were trimmed by 0 bases and 4 bases, with 14 bases remaining between them. CDR3 bases: TGTGCCAGCAGCTTAGCCCCAAGTTTGAGGGCAGATACGCAGTATTTT. Protein sequence: CASSLAPSLRADTQYF.

This clonotype has only a few counts. V usage is TRBV25-1 and J usage is TRBJ2-1, with 12 bases lining up with TRBD2. CDR3 length: 14 residues. V trimming: 6 bases; J trimming: 5 bases; junction bases outside the gene matches: 2. Germline CDR1 is MGHDK and CDR2 is SYGVNS. The CDR3 DNA reads TGTGCCAGCAGACTAGCGGGGGGAGACAATGAGCAGTTCTTC. This encodes CASRLAGGDNEQFF.

CDR3 DNA sequence: TGTGCCAGCAGCCAATCTGGGGCCAACGTCCTGACTTTC. Translating it yields CASSQSGANVLTF. J is TRBJ2-6 and V is TRBV3-1; D is uncertain. Germline V gene sequence: CDR1 LGHDT, CDR2 YNNKEL (reference sequence). The CDR3 is made up of 13 amino acids. Trimming stripped 2 bases from V and 1 base from J, with 0 bases between. Based on the CDR3 plus reference TRBV3-1 and TRBJ2-6, the full variable domain is DTAVSQTPKYLVTQMGNDKSIKCEQNLGHDTMYWYKQDSKKFLKIMFSYNNKELIINETVPNRFSPKSPDKAHLNLHINSLELGDSAVYFCASSQSGANVLTFGAGSRLTVL.